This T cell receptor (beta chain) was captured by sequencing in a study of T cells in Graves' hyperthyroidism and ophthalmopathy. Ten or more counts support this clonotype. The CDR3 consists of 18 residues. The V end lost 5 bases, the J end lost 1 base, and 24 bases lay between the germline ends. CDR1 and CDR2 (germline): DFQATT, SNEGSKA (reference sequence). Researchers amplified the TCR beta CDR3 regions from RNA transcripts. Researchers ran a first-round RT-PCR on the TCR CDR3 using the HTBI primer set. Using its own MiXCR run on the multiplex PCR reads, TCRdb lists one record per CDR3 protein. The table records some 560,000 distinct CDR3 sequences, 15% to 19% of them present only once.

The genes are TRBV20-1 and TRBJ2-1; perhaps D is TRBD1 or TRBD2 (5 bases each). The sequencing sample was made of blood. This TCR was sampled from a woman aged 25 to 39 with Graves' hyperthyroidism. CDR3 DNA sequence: TGCAGTGCTCGGCCGGGACGCCGGCTGCAGGGTTCCTACAATGAGCAGTTCTTC. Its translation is CSARPGRRLQGSYNEQFF.